This T cell receptor (beta chain) was observed in a study of blood T cells in healthy people across ages. Points from the study as a whole: Compared with aged donors, long-lived donors showed fewer expanded clones, suggesting selection. Donor CMV status, an unknown factor, possibly confounded changes in expanded clonotypes. Naive T cell percentage showed a strong correlation with the diversity of TCR beta.

A remark on this clonotype: The antigen is unknown.

It was with a sample-barcoded 5' primer and a J-beta primer mix that a second PCR of roughly 7 to 12 cycles was run. TCRdb itself ran the 5' RACE reads through MiXCR, one entry per CDR3 protein. The profile shows roughly 2 million distinct CDR3 sequences, around 48% of them singletons. With each sample, at least 5 micrograms of total RNA were extracted. CDR1 LGHDT and CDR2 YNNKEL come from the germline V gene (reference sequence). The CDR3 runs 16 residues. V lost 1 base to trimming and J lost 5 bases, with 14 bases between them. The receptor's source is a middle-aged woman in good health. The V call is TRBV3-1, the J call TRBJ1-4; TRBD1 is a possible D gene (6 bases). Sequencing was performed on blood. The CDR3: CASSQVGQTINEKLFF. The CDR3 region has the DNA TGTGCCAGCAGCCAAGTTGGACAGACGATCAATGAAAAACTGTTTTTT.